A single TCR beta chain is shown here with its context. The antigen is not known. A clone one base away is much larger, so this may be a read error. TCRdb passed the reads through MiXCR, listing each CDR3 protein once. Among 60,000 to 75,000 distinct CDR3 sequences listed, about 27% were seen once. These data belong to a study of T cell repertoires in cytomegalovirus infection. For the study at large: An indication of both CMV infection and matching HLA type came from public TCR beta signatures. General study results and limits: What dominated the ex vivo response were HLA-C-restricted CMV-specific TCR beta clonotypes. Frequencies of public TCR beta families were cumulated, and this identified carriers of CMV plus the relevant HLA.

The clonotype originates from a human donor in good health (CMV status not recorded). Some clones in this sample may be carry-over from other donors' samples. Sequenced here: CD8+ T cells from cultured PBMCs, sampled from culture after CMV antigen stimulation.

DNA of the CDR3: TGTGCCAACAGTCTCGACAGGGGAAAGTACGAGCAGTACTTC. Translated: CANSLDRGKYEQYF. The chain is built from TRBV28 and TRBJ2-7; 8 bases are a match to TRBD1. Germline V lookup: CDR1 MDHEN, CDR2 SYDVKM. The CDR3 is made up of 14 amino acids.